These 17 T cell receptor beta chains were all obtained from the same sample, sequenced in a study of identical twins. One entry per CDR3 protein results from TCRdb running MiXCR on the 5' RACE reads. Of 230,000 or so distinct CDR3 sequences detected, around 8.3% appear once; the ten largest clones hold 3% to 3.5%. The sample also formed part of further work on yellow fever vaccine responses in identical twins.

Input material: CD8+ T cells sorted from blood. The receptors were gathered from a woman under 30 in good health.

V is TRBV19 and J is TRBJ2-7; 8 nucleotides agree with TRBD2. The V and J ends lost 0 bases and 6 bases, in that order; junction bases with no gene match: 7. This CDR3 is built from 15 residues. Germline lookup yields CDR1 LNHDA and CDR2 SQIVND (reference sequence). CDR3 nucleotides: TGTGCCAGTAGTATAGATTCAGCGGGAGCGCGCGAGCAGTACTTC. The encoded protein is CASSIDSAGAREQYF.

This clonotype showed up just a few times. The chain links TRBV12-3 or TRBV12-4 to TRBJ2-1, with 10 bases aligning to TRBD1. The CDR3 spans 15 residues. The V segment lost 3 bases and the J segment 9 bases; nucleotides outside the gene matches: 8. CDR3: CASSFFGQGVTEQFF. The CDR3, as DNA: TGTGCCAGCAGTTTCTTCGGACAGGGGGTTACTGAGCAGTTCTTC.

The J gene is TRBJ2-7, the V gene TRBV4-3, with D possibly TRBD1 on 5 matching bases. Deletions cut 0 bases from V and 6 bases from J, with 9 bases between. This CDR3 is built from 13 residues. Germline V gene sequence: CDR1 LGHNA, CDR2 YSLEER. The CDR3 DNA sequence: TGCGCCAGCAGCCAAGATCTCAGGGCCGAGCAGTACTTC. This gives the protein CASSQDLRAEQYF.

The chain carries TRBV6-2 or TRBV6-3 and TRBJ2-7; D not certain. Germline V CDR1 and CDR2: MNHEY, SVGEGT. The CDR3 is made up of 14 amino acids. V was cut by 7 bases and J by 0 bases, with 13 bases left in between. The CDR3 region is CASTYPGLSYEQYF. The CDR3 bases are TGTGCCAGCACCTACCCGGGCCTCTCCTACGAGCAGTACTTC.

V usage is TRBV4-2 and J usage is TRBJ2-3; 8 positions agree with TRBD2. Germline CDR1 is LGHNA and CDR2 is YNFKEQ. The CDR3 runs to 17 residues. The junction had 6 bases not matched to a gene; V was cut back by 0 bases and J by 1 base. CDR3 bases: TGTGCCAGCAGCCAAGAAGAGCGGGGGCCCCGCACAGATACGCAGTATTTT. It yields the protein CASSQEERGPRTDTQYF.

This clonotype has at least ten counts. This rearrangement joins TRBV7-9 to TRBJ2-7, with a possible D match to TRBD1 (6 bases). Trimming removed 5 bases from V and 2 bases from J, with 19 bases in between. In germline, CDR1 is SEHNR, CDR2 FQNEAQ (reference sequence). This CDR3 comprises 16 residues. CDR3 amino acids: CASSPHLGAITYEQYF. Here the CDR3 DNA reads TGTGCCAGCAGCCCTCACCTGGGGGCGATCACCTACGAGCAGTACTTC.

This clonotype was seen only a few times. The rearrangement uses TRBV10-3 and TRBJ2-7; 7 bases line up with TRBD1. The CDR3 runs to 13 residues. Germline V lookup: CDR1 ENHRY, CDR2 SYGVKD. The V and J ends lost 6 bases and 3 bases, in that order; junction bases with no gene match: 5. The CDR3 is CAIRTGQNYEQYF. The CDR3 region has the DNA TGTGCCATCAGAACGGGACAGAACTACGAGCAGTACTTC.

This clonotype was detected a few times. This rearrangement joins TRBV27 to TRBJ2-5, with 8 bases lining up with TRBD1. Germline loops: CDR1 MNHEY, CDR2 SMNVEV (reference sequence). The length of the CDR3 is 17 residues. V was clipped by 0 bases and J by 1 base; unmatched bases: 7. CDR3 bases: TGTGCCAGCAGTTTATCTTGGCAGGGGGCTTTCCAAGAGACCCAGTACTTC. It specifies CASSLSWQGAFQETQYF.

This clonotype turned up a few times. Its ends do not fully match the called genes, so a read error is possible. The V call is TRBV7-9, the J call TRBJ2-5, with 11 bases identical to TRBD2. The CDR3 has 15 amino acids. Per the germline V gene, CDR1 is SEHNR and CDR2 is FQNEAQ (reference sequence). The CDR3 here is CASTLTSGSLETQYF. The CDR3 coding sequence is TGTGCCAGCACCTTAACTAGCGGGAGTCTTGAGACCCAGTACTTC.

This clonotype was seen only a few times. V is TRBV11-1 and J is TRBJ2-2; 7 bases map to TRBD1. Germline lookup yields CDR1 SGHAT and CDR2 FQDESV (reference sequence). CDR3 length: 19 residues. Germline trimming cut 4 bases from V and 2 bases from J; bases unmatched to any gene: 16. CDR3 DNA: TGTGCCAGCAGCTCCCAATGGGTCGGACAGGACTTTAACACCGGGGAGCTGTTTTTT. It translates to CASSSQWVGQDFNTGELFF.

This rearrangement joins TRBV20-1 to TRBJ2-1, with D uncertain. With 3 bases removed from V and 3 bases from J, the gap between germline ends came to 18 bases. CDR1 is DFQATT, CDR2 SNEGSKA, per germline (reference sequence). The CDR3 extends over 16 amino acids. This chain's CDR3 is CSASPRVSRIYNEQFF. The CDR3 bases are TGCAGTGCTAGCCCTCGGGTGAGCCGGATCTACAATGAGCAGTTCTTC.

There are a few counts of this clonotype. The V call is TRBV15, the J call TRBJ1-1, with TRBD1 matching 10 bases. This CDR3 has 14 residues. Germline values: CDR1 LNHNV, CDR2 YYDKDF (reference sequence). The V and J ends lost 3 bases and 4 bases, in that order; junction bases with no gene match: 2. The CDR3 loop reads CATSRDRGTTEAFF. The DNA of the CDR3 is TGTGCCACCAGCAGGGACAGGGGGACCACTGAAGCTTTCTTT.

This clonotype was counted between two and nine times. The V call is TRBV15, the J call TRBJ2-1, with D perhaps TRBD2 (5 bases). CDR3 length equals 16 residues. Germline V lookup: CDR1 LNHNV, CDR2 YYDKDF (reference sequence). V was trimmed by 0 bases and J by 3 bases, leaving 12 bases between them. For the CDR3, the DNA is TGTGCCACCAGCAGAGATCGGGCTAGCCTCTACAATGAGCAGTTCTTC. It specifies CATSRDRASLYNEQFF.

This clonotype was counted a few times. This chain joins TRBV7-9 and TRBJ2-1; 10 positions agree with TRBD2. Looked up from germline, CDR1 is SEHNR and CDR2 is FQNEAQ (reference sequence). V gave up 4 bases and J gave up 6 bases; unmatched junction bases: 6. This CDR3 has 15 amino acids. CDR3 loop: CASSSGLAAANEQFF. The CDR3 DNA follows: TGTGCCAGCAGCTCCGGACTAGCGGCAGCCAATGAGCAGTTCTTC.

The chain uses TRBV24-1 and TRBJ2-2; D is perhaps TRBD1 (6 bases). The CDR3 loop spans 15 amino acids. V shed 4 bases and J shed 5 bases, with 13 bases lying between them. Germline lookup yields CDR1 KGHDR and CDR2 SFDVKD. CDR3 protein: CATSERTDRTGELFF. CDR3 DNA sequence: TGTGCCACCAGTGAGAGGACAGATCGGACCGGGGAGCTGTTTTTT.

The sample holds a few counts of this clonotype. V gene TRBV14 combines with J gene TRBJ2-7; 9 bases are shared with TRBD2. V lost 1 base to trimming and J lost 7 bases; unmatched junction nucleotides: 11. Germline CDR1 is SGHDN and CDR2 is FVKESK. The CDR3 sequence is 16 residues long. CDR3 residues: CASSQVRSGGRGEQYF. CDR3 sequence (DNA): TGTGCCAGCAGCCAAGTCCGGAGCGGGGGGCGGGGGGAGCAGTACTTC.

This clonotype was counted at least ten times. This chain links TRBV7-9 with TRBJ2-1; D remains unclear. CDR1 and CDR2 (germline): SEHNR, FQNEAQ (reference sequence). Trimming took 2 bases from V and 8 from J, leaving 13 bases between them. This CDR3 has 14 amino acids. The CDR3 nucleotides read TGTGCCAGCAGCTTACCCCCGTGGGGTGATGAGCAGTTCTTC. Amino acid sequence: CASSLPPWGDEQFF.